This is a list of T cell receptor beta chains from one sample in a study of human T cells and chemical hapten exposure. One entry per CDR3 protein, called by TCRdb with MiXCR from the RACE reads. Of 250,000 or so distinct CDR3 sequences in the sample, 7.7% were seen once. This sample comprised whole blood, obtained in connection with sensitization to the hapten diphenylcyclopropenone (DPC). The source of these receptors is a man aged 18-30 years with alopecia areata. Some clones in this sample may be carry-over from other donors' samples. The CDR3 runs from the conserved cysteine through the conserved F or W. D genes are given only for firm matches. The size field is filled for only some rows; it gives once, few, many or a size class.

TRBV10-3	many	NA	12	TRBJ1-5	TGTGCCATCAGTGAGTCAGGGTGGCCCCAGCATTTT	CAISESGWPQHF
TRBV10-3	few	NA	15	TRBJ1-3	TGTGCCATCAGTGAGATAGATGCCTCTGGAAACACCATATATTTT	CAISEIDASGNTIYF
TRBV5-4	NA	NA	16	TRBJ1-3	TGTGCCAGCAGCTTGACAGGGAGTCGCTCTGGAAACACCATATATTTT	CASSLTGSRSGNTIYF
TRBV19	NA	NA	13	TRBJ2-6	TGTGCCAGTAGCGGGAATGGGGCCAACGTCCTGACTTTC	CASSGNGANVLTF
TRBV4-3	few	NA	14	TRBJ1-2	TGCGCCAGCAGCCAAGAACCAATGTTGGATGGCTACACCTTC	CASSQEPMLDGYTF
TRBV28	NA	TRBD2	14	TRBJ2-3	TGTGCCAGCAGTCCCCCGGGGGGGCTGGATACGCAGTATTTT	CASSPPGGLDTQYF
TRBV7-9	NA	NA	14	TRBJ1-5	TGTGTCAGCAGCTTAAGGGATGGGGATCAGCCCCAGCATTTT	CVSSLRDGDQPQHF
TRBV9	NA	NA	16	TRBJ2-3	TGTGCCAGCAGCGTAGTGGCTGGAGCCTCCACAGATACGCAGTATTTT	CASSVVAGASTDTQYF
TRBV6-2/TRBV6-3	few	NA	12	TRBJ2-1	TGTGCCAGCAGTAACATCGCCGATGAGCAGTTCTTC	CASSNIADEQFF
TRBV29-1	many	NA	14	TRBJ2-5	TGCAGCGTTGAACTCGGACACGAACAAGAGACCCAGTACTTC	CSVELGHEQETQYF
TRBV6-5	NA	NA	14	TRBJ1-1	TGTGCCAGCAGTTACCTGGGCCCAAACACTGAAGCTTTCTTT	CASSYLGPNTEAFF
TRBV7-8	few	TRBD1	15	TRBJ2-5	TGTGCCAGCAGCCGGGACAGGGGGCTTCGGGAGACCCAGTACTTC	CASSRDRGLRETQYF
TRBV20-1	NA	NA	14	TRBJ1-6	TGCAGTGCTAGAGGGACGGATTATAATTCACCCCTCCACTTT	CSARGTDYNSPLHF
TRBV4-1	many	TRBD1	18	TRBJ1-5	TGCGCCAGCAGCCAAGGCTGGGTGCCGACAGGGGGTTGGCAGCCCCAGCATTTT	CASSQGWVPTGGWQPQHF
TRBV2	many	NA	15	TRBJ1-4	TGTGCCAGCAGCGCCACGAGGGATACTAATGAAAAACTGTTTTTT	CASSATRDTNEKLFF
TRBV28	NA	NA	13	TRBJ2-7	TGTGCCAGCAGTTTTAACGGGGTTAGCGAGCAGTACTTC	CASSFNGVSEQYF
TRBV6-5	few	TRBD1	19	TRBJ1-2	TGTGCCAGCAGTTACGAGAAAGGGACAGGAGCCCCAGAGATCTATGGCTACACCTTC	CASSYEKGTGAPEIYGYTF
TRBV4-1	few	TRBD1	15	TRBJ2-7	TGCGCCAGCAGCCAAGGAGAAACAGGGGCCTACGAGCAGTACTTC	CASSQGETGAYEQYF
TRBV6-5	NA	NA	13	TRBJ1-3	TGTGCCAGCAGTTACCTCTCTGGAAACACCATATATTTT	CASSYLSGNTIYF
TRBV29-1	many	NA	13	TRBJ1-5	TGCAGCGTTGGTAACGATTTTAATCAGCCCCAGCATTTT	CSVGNDFNQPQHF
TRBV7-9	NA	NA	14	TRBJ2-7	TGTGCCAGCAGCCATGAGACAGGTCCCTACGAGCAGTACTTC	CASSHETGPYEQYF
TRBV5-1	few	NA	14	TRBJ2-5	TGCGCCAGCCAGGGCCCAGGGATGGTGGAGACCCAGTACTTC	CASQGPGMVETQYF
TRBV6-2/TRBV6-3	many	NA	14	TRBJ2-7	TGTGCCAGCAGTCGTCATGGGGACTCCTACGAGCAGTACTTC	CASSRHGDSYEQYF
TRBV28	few	NA	13	TRBJ2-4	TGTGCCAGCAGCATTGACAGACAAAACATTCAGTACTTC	CASSIDRQNIQYF
TRBV7-3	many	NA	13	TRBJ1-1	TGTGCCAGCAGCGTGACCCAAAGGGCAGAAGCTTTCTTT	CASSVTQRAEAFF
TRBV29-1	few	NA	10	TRBJ1-1	TGCAGCGTTACTAACACTGAAGCTTTCTTT	CSVTNTEAFF
TRBV20-1	few	TRBD1	14	TRBJ2-7	TGCAGTGCTAGAATGACAGGGGGATCCTACGAGCAGTACTTC	CSARMTGGSYEQYF
TRBV7-7	many	NA	15	TRBJ2-2	TGTGCCAGCAGCCCCGTGACAGAGAACACCGGGGAGCTGTTTTTT	CASSPVTENTGELFF
TRBV6-6	few	NA	16	TRBJ2-6	TGTGCCAGCAGTTCCCGGGCTCCAGCTGGGGCCAACGTCCTGACTTTC	CASSSRAPAGANVLTF
TRBV27	NA	TRBD2	14	TRBJ2-1	TGTGCCAGCAGTTTACTAGCGGGGGTTAATGAGCAGTTCTTC	CASSLLAGVNEQFF
TRBV9	many	NA	14	TRBJ1-1	TGTGCCAGCAGCGCGTCCCCTCTTAACACTGAAGCTTTCTTT	CASSASPLNTEAFF
TRBV4-3	NA	NA	13	TRBJ1-2	TGCGCCAGCAGCCAAGAGCCCGGGACACCATACACCTTC	CASSQEPGTPYTF
TRBV4-1	few	NA	13	TRBJ2-7	TGCGCCAGCAGCCAAGCCGCCTCGCGAGAGCAGTACTTC	CASSQAASREQYF
TRBV28	few	TRBD1	16	TRBJ2-7	TGTGCCAGCAGTTTTCACCCGGGACAGGGACTCTACGAGCAGTACTTC	CASSFHPGQGLYEQYF
TRBV6-5	NA	NA	12	TRBJ1-1	TGTGCCAGCAACCTAGGAGGGGCTGAAGCTTTCTTT	CASNLGGAEAFF
TRBV10-3	few	NA	11	TRBJ2-5	TGTGCCATCAGTGAGTTAGAGACCCAGTACTTC	CAISELETQYF
TRBV9	NA	NA	13	TRBJ1-1	TGTGCCAGCAGCGTAGTCCCAGACAGGGAAGCTTTCTTT	CASSVVPDREAFF
TRBV28	few	NA	12	TRBJ1-1	TGTGCCAGCACCAGGGAGAACACTGAAGCTTTCTTT	CASTRENTEAFF
TRBV29-1	NA	NA	13	TRBJ1-1	TGCAGCGCTGGGACTGCGGAGAACACTGAAGCTTTCTTT	CSAGTAENTEAFF
TRBV6-5	many	TRBD2	16	TRBJ2-2	TGTGCCAGCTGGGGAGGACTAGCAGGTGCCCCCGGGGAGCTGTTTTTT	CASWGGLAGAPGELFF
TRBV20-1	few	NA	11	TRBJ2-7	TGCAGTGCTAGCTGGGGGTCCGAGCAGTACTTC	CSASWGSEQYF
TRBV24-1	NA	NA	16	TRBJ2-2	TGTGCCACCAGATCGACCGGGACAAAAAACACCGGGGAGCTGTTTTTT	CATRSTGTKNTGELFF
TRBV3-1	few	NA	13	TRBJ1-5	TGTGCCAGCAGCCAATCCCATAGCCAGCCCCAGCATTTT	CASSQSHSQPQHF